This TCR beta chain was identified during a study of T cell responses to AZD1222 COVID-19 vaccine (dated by TCRdb to the early 2020s). The study in broad terms: TCR sequencing covered over 230 trial participants: 200 to 210 given two doses of AZD1222 and 26 given two doses of MenACWY control vaccine. Trial participants were enrolled by age into 18-55, 56-69 and 70-plus year subgroups, with around 150, 28 and 57 TCR-sequenced participants respectively. General conclusions and limits of the study: Nearly half of unique spike-specific TCRs reportedly recognized epitopes outside regions mutated in the B.1.351 and B.1.1.7 variants. CD4 TCRs associated with the vaccine covered the entire spike protein, and the dominant responses were in regions 160-218 and 743-854. The 56-69-year group was small, and its depth increase did not reach significance, likely because of low power. Conclusions about previously exposed vaccinees were limited because only six AZD1222 recipients were SARS-CoV-2 seropositive at baseline. After two AZD1222 doses, spike-specific TCR breadth and depth were significantly higher than at day 0 and than in MenACWY recipients. No day 14 peak-response samples were available, so repertoires were characterized only after the peak T cell response. Participants were mostly white British and included more females than males, and it was suggested by the authors that clonal diversity may have been underestimated.

The CDR3 regions of human TCRbeta chains were analyzed by immunosequencing. The paper's processing steps were these. TCRs in the repertoires were compared against a reference library of SARS-CoV-2-specific TCRs that had been generated with the MIRA antigen-specificity platform. Breadth meant the fraction of unique TCRs that were SARS-CoV-2-associated, whereas depth meant the fraction of total T cells that were SARS-CoV-2-associated. Using the MIRA data, each spike-specific TCR was mapped to the spike region that the TCR reacts to and placed in a CD4 or CD8 class. Log10-transformed breadth and depth values were compared by one-way ANOVA with Sidak's multiple comparisons tests. The clones in this table, taken by TCRdb from immuneACCESS, are in-frame only. Not every clone is retained; where verified, under half of the shortfall comes from an unresolved V gene, and the cause of the rest is unknown. The V and J calls and clone size are taken from that table; D and trimming were inferred from the DNA. The sample contains 180,000 or so clones, around 90% of them found a single time. About 24% of the sample belongs to the ten largest clones.

The time point label, read with the paper, signifies: about 28 days (+/-7) after the second vaccine dose. AZD1222 recipients given second doses at about 4 weeks or at about 12 weeks were pooled, since spike-specific TCR depth and breadth were not found to differ between the two schedules. Samples from vaccinated people were obtained from the UK trials COV001 and COV002, which included a single-blind randomized controlled phase 2/3 trial of AZD1222 (ChAdOx1 nCoV-19) in healthy adults. For TCRbeta chain sequencing, PBMC samples were collected from trial participants at day 0 and at day 28 after the second dose. For this chain, trimming is 3 bases at the V end and 3 bases at the J end, and the number of junction bases without a gene match is 4. Looking up the germline V gene yields CDR1 SGDLS and CDR2 YYNGEE. The CDR3 runs 15 residues from the cysteine to the phenylalanine. Only the CDR3 DNA is retained, 45 bases long and in frame from the first base.

Remarks on this clone: Its antigen is not yet known. Base quality data are lacking; no much larger clone is found one base away.

Recombination linked TRBV9 to TRBJ2-3, with 10 bases in between that match TRBD2. Sample: peripheral blood, taken 28 days after the second AZD1222 dose. The sequence derives from an adult who received the AZD1222 COVID-19 vaccine. The DNA is TGTGCCAGCAGCGCCGGGACTAGCGTAACAGATACGCAGTATTTT. Translated, it reads CASSAGTSVTDTQYF.